Each of the 9 T cell receptor beta chains below was sequenced from the same sample in a study of siplizumab effects on memory and regulatory T cells. Data came from immunoSEQ multiplex PCR; TCRdb stores just in-frame clones and leaves some out. The sample consists of around 100,000 clones, around nine tenths of them appearing once. Specimen: CD4+ T cells sorted from blood. These receptors all come from a human donor in good health.

The chain has TRBV7-3 and TRBJ2-5, with 15 bases fitting TRBD2. The CDR3 is 18 residues long. Germline values: CDR1 SGHTA, CDR2 FQGTGA. The junction had 11 bases not matched to a gene; V was cut back by 5 bases and J by 4 bases. The CDR3 DNA sequence: TGTGCCAGCAGCCCAGGGGGACTAGCGGGAGGTTTTAGAGAGACCCAGTACTTC. Amino acids: CASSPGGLAGGFRETQYF.

The chain carries TRBV5-4 and TRBJ1-4; possible D gene TRBD1, 5 bases. V was shortened by 4 bases and J by 8 bases, with 15 bases between the two germline ends. CDR3 length: 14 amino acids. The germline CDR1 and CDR2 sequences are SGHNT and YYREEE (reference sequence). In DNA, the CDR3 is TGTGCCAGCAGCCCCGCGGGGGATGGAGAAAAACTGTTTTTT. This codes for CASSPAGDGEKLFF.

This rearrangement joins TRBV5-1 to TRBJ1-4, with D maybe TRBD1 (5 bases). CDR3 length: 14 residues. CDR1 SGHRS and CDR2 YFSETQ come from the germline V gene. The V gene lost 0 bases and the J gene lost 5 bases, with 8 bases spanning the gap. CDR3 DNA sequence: TGCGCCAGCAGCTTGGGGGACGGGAATGAAAAACTGTTTTTT. The encoded protein is CASSLGDGNEKLFF. Variable domain in full (rest from reference TRBV5-1 and TRBJ1-4): KAGVTQTPRYLIKTRGQQVTLSCSPISGHRSVSWYQQTPGQGLQFLFEYFSETQRNKGNFPGRFSGRQFSNSRSEMNVSTLELGDSALYLCASSLGDGNEKLFFGSGTQLSVL.

The rearrangement uses TRBV18 and TRBJ2-1, with 11 bases aligning to TRBD2. The CDR3 totals 16 residues. Germline values: CDR1 KGHSH, CDR2 LQKENI. J gave up 4 bases and V 2 bases, and 4 bases lay outside the gene matches. The CDR3 DNA follows: TGTGCCAGCTCACCAACTAGCGGGAGAATGTACAATGAGCAGTTCTTC. It codes for CASSPTSGRMYNEQFF. The full variable domain, its missing parts supplied by reference TRBV18 and TRBJ2-1, is NAGVMQNPRHLVRRRGQEARLRCSPMKGHSHVYWYRQLPEEGLKFMVYLQKENIIDESGMPKERFSAEFPKEGPSILRIQQVVRGDSAAYFCASSPTSGRMYNEQFFGPGTRLTVL.

The rearrangement joins TRBV5-1 to TRBJ2-5; D possibly uses TRBD1 or TRBD2 (5 bases each). CDR3 length: 15 amino acids. Germline CDR1 reads SGHRS; CDR2 reads YFSETQ. Trimming took 6 bases from V and 5 from J, leaving 20 bases between them. CDR3 sequence: CASKQRQGVSETQYF. The DNA of the CDR3 is TGCGCCAGCAAGCAGCGGCAGGGAGTTTCGGAGACCCAGTACTTC.

The chain uses TRBV4-2 and TRBJ2-7; D not resolved. Germline V lookup: CDR1 LGHNA, CDR2 YNFKEQ. CDR3 length equals 16 residues. The ends were cut back, 0 bases at V and 0 bases at J, with 12 bases in the middle. CDR3 bases: TGTGCCAGCAGCCAAGAAGTAGCCCTCAGCTCCTACGAGCAGTACTTC. This sequence encodes CASSQEVALSSYEQYF.

J is TRBJ2-1 and V is TRBV14; the match to TRBD1 covers 8 bases. Germline values: CDR1 SGHDN, CDR2 FVKESK. J gave up 10 bases and V 0 bases, and 11 bases lay outside the gene matches. This CDR3 contains 16 residues. The CDR3 protein is CASSQDWGQVRSEQFF. The CDR3 coding sequence is TGTGCCAGCAGCCAAGATTGGGGACAGGTCCGCAGCGAGCAGTTCTTC.

The CDR3 spells CASSLSARHFTEAFF. The CDR3 DNA follows: TGTGCCAGCAGTTTATCTGCCAGGCATTTCACTGAAGCTTTCTTT. The chain links TRBV27 to TRBJ1-1; D is undetermined. V was trimmed by 0 bases and J by 4 bases, leaving 12 bases between them. Looked up from germline, CDR1 is MNHEY and CDR2 is SMNVEV (reference sequence). CDR3 length: 15 residues.

The chain employs TRBV5-5 and TRBJ1-1, with a weak D call TRBD1 (6 bases). Germline V lookup: CDR1 SGHKS, CDR2 YYEKEE (reference sequence). V lost 0 bases, J lost 5 bases, and 14 bases lay in between. CDR3 length equals 15 residues. The CDR3 here is CASSLVNTGLTEAFF. The CDR3, as DNA: TGTGCCAGCAGCTTGGTCAACACAGGGCTAACTGAAGCTTTCTTT.